A selection of T cell receptor beta chains follows, all from one sample in a study of T cell changes during pregnancy in multiple sclerosis. The protocol was immunoSEQ multiplex PCR, while the TCRdb copy is restricted to in-frame clones and leaves out a portion. The sample has 80,000 or so clones; over 85% are singletons. Sequenced material: peripheral blood, taken in the second trimester of pregnancy. These receptors were obtained from a female donor in good health, enrolled as a control in a pregnancy study. Each CDR3 is given with its conserved first and last residue. D genes are given only for firm matches. A row's size may be missing; if present it is once, few, many or a size class.

NA	few	TRBV2	TRBJ2-7	CASSDTGIGDEQYF	TGTGCCAGCAGTGATACCGGGATCGGGGACGAGCAGTACTTC
NA	NA	TRBV27	TRBJ1-5	CASSPRPEQPQHF	TGTGCCAGCAGTCCCCGGCCGGAGCAGCCCCAGCATTTT
NA	NA	TRBV9	TRBJ2-7	CASSVAPKNRDEQYF	TGTGCCAGCAGCGTAGCTCCCAAGAATCGGGACGAGCAGTACTTC
TRBD1	NA	TRBV19	TRBJ2-3	CASSPGQGAGDTQYF	TGTGCCAGTAGTCCCGGACAGGGGGCCGGGGATACGCAGTATTTT
NA	NA	TRBV5-6	TRBJ2-1	CASSLGAWEQFF	TGTGCCAGCAGCTTAGGGGCCTGGGAGCAGTTCTTC
TRBD1	once	TRBV4-1	TRBJ2-7	CASSQVAAADRDYEQYF	TGCGCCAGCAGCCAAGTCGCAGCAGCAGACAGGGACTACGAGCAGTACTTC
NA	many	TRBV2	TRBJ2-7	CASSQDSPTIYEQYF	TGTGCCAGCAGCCAAGACAGCCCCACAATCTACGAGCAGTACTTC
NA	NA	TRBV7-5	TRBJ1-4	CVRSPSLGSIEGEKLFF	TGTGTCAGAAGCCCTTCTCTGGGATCAATCGAGGGCGAAAAACTGTTTTTT
NA	NA	TRBV6-1	TRBJ2-7	CASSLLRGAYEQYF	TGTGCCAGCAGTCTCCTGCGCGGGGCCTACGAGCAGTACTTC
NA	few	TRBV29-1	TRBJ1-5	CSVAEQRRQPQHF	TGCAGCGTTGCCGAGCAGAGGCGTCAGCCCCAGCATTTT
NA	once	TRBV6-1	TRBJ2-1	CASNWLSGYNEQFF	TGTGCCAGCAACTGGCTCTCGGGATACAATGAGCAGTTCTTC
TRBD2	once	TRBV4-1	TRBJ2-1	CASSQGGTRAYNEQFF	TGCGCCAGCAGCCAGGGCGGGACTAGAGCCTACAATGAGCAGTTCTTC
NA	NA	TRBV9	TRBJ2-2	CASAGTSNTGELFF	TGTGCCAGCGCCGGGACTTCGAACACCGGGGAGCTGTTTTTT
NA	NA	TRBV4-1	TRBJ1-1	CASSRVANTEAFF	TGCGCCAGCAGCCGCGTAGCGAACACTGAAGCTTTCTTT
NA	NA	TRBV7-9	TRBJ2-1	CASSLPPPTDEQFF	TGTGCCAGCAGCTTACCCCCCCCAACGGATGAGCAGTTCTTC
TRBD2	NA	TRBV5-4	TRBJ2-7	CASSLRTSGSYEQYF	TGTGCCAGCAGCCTAAGGACTAGCGGGTCCTACGAGCAGTACTTC
NA	NA	TRBV11-2	TRBJ2-1	CASSLLAAHNEQFF	TGTGCCAGCAGCTTATTAGCGGCCCACAATGAGCAGTTCTTC
NA	NA	TRBV5-1	TRBJ2-2	CATLLVAGELFF	TGCGCCACCCTACTAGTGGCCGGGGAGCTGTTTTTT
NA	NA	TRBV7-2	TRBJ2-7	CASSFASGSSYEQYF	TGTGCCAGCAGCTTTGCCAGCGGAAGCTCCTACGAGCAGTACTTC
NA	NA	TRBV2	TRBJ1-3	CASSLSPDIGNTIYF	TGTGCCAGCAGCCTCTCTCCGGACATAGGAAACACCATATATTTT
NA	NA	TRBV6-5	TRBJ1-6	CASSRGRNSPLHF	TGTGCCAGCAGTCGGGGGAGGAATTCACCCCTCCACTTT
NA	NA	TRBV29-1	TRBJ2-7	CSVEKRSDSYYEQYF	TGCAGCGTTGAAAAAAGGTCGGACAGCTATTACGAGCAGTACTTC
NA	NA	TRBV6-4	TRBJ2-4	CASSDFRGIQYF	TGTGCCAGCAGTGACTTCAGAGGCATTCAGTACTTC
TRBD2	NA	TRBV29-1	TRBJ2-1	CSSWGIAGVSYNEQFF	TGCAGCTCCTGGGGGATAGCGGGAGTCTCCTACAATGAGCAGTTCTTC
TRBD2	NA	TRBV6-6	TRBJ2-3	CASSASGGPTDTQYF	TGTGCCAGCAGTGCTAGCGGGGGACCCACAGATACGCAGTATTTT
TRBD2	NA	TRBV19	TRBJ2-1	CASSMKLAGEGRHNEQFF	TGTGCCAGTAGTATGAAGCTAGCGGGAGAGGGGCGGCACAATGAGCAGTTCTTC
NA	NA	TRBV6-4	TRBJ2-5	CASSDPGGEEPETQYF	TGTGCCAGCAGTGACCCCGGAGGCGAAGAGCCAGAGACCCAGTACTTC
TRBD2	NA	TRBV11-3	TRBJ2-1	CASSLNLAGVRNEQFF	TGTGCCAGCAGCTTAAACCTAGCGGGGGTTCGGAATGAGCAGTTCTTC
NA	NA	TRBV6-6	TRBJ2-7	CASSYPDEGGEQYF	TGTGCCAGCAGTTACCCTGATGAGGGAGGCGAGCAGTACTTC
NA	NA	TRBV19	TRBJ2-7	CASSTGYLTYEQYF	TGTGCCAGTTCAACGGGTTACCTTACCTACGAGCAGTACTTC
TRBD2	NA	TRBV6-5	TRBJ2-1	CASSKLAGGLNEQFF	TGTGCCAGCAGTAAACTAGCGGGAGGGCTTAATGAGCAGTTCTTC
TRBD1	NA	TRBV5-4	TRBJ1-2	CASSSERQGFGYTF	TGTGCCAGCAGCTCCGAACGACAGGGCTTTGGCTACACCTTC
NA	medium-sized	TRBV6-4	TRBJ1-5	CASSADSNQPQHF	TGTGCCAGCAGTGCAGATAGCAATCAGCCCCAGCATTTT
NA	NA	TRBV6-5	TRBJ1-1	CASRRGQYTEAFF	TGTGCCAGCAGGAGGGGACAATATACTGAAGCTTTCTTT
NA	NA	TRBV2	TRBJ1-1	CASSDSRVPGGPFF	TGTGCCAGCAGTGATTCCAGGGTCCCCGGTGGACCTTTCTTT
NA	NA	TRBV5-5	TRBJ2-7	CASTRDSTFYEQYF	TGTGCCAGCACCCGCGACAGTACGTTCTACGAGCAGTACTTC
NA	NA	TRBV28	TRBJ2-1	CASSLSFGSNEQFF	TGTGCCAGCAGTCTCTCGTTCGGGTCCAATGAGCAGTTCTTC
TRBD2	NA	TRBV27	TRBJ2-5	CASSHIRTSGRAEVETQYF	TGTGCCAGCAGTCACATCAGGACTAGCGGGAGGGCGGAGGTAGAGACCCAGTACTTC
TRBD1	NA	TRBV6-1	TRBJ1-5	CASSGDRGLSQPQHF	TGTGCCAGCAGTGGGGACAGGGGGCTCAGTCAGCCCCAGCATTTT
TRBD1	NA	TRBV6-5	TRBJ1-3	CASSPPTGIGNTIYF	TGTGCCAGCAGTCCCCCGACAGGGATCGGAAACACCATATATTTT
TRBD2	NA	TRBV19	TRBJ2-1	CASSTVSGTRDNEQFF	TGTGCCAGTAGTACCGTCTCCGGGACTAGAGACAATGAGCAGTTCTTC
TRBD2	once	TRBV5-4	TRBJ2-2	CASTPGGATGELFF	TGTGCCAGCACCCCGGGGGGAGCCACCGGGGAGCTGTTTTTT
TRBD2	NA	TRBV29-1	TRBJ2-1	CSVEGPAGGSYNEQFF	TGCAGCGTTGAAGGGCCAGCGGGAGGGTCCTACAATGAGCAGTTCTTC
NA	NA	TRBV2	TRBJ2-7	CASDLTRASYEQYF	TGTGCCAGCGATCTGACCAGGGCCAGCTACGAGCAGTACTTC
TRBD2	NA	TRBV5-4	TRBJ2-7	CASSPGTSGTYEQYF	TGTGCCAGCAGCCCGGGGACTAGCGGGACCTACGAGCAGTACTTC
TRBD1	once	TRBV28	TRBJ2-6	CASTPRQGKYSGANVLTF	TGTGCCAGCACTCCGCGACAGGGCAAGTACTCTGGGGCCAACGTCCTGACTTTC
NA	NA	TRBV12-1	TRBJ2-5	CASSFTPQLRYSYQETQYF	TGTGCCAGCAGCTTTACCCCCCAATTGAGGTACTCGTACCAAGAGACCCAGTACTTC